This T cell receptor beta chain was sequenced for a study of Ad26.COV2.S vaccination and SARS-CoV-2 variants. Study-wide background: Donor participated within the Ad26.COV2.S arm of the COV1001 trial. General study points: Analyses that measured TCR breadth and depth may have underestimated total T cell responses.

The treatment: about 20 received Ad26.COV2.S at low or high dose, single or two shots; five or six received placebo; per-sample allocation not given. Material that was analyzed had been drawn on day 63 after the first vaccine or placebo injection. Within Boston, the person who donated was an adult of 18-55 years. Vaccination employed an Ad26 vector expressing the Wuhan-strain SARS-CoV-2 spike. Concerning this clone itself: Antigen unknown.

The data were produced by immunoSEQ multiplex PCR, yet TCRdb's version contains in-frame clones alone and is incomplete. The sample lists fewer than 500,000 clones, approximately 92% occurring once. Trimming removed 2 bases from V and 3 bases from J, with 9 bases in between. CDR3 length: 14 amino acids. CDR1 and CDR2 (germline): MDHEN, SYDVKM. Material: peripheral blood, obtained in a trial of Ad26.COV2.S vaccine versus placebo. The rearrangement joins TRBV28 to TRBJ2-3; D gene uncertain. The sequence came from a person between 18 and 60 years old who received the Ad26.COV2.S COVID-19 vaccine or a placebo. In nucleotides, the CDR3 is TGTGCCAGCAGTTTACCCCCAGGAACAGATACGCAGTATTTT. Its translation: CASSLPPGTDTQYF.